The 9 T cell receptor beta chains presented below share a single source sample, sequenced in a study of beta chain features in type 1 diabetes. What was sequenced were expressed TCRB transcripts, since all of the isolated RNA had been reverse transcribed. Measured with immunoSEQ multiplex PCR; TCRdb has only the in-frame clones, and not every one. The sample contains 300,000 to 350,000 clones, about 20% of which appear only once. The sample comprised naive CD4+ T cells from blood. All receptors derive from a woman aged 18-29 years in good health.

This clone was detected only a few times. J is TRBJ2-1 and V is TRBV30; 7 nucleotides align to TRBD2. This CDR3 comprises 17 residues. Germline V gene lookup returns CDR1 GTSNPN and CDR2 SVGIG (reference sequence). The trim removed 3 bases at V and 5 bases at J, leaving 16 bases unmatched. The CDR3 is CAWRPTYAASGDNEQFF. CDR3 nucleotide sequence: TGTGCCTGGAGACCTACCTACGCGGCTAGCGGTGACAATGAGCAGTTCTTC.

This clone came up a few times. The V gene is TRBV30, the J gene TRBJ1-5, with D perhaps TRBD1 (6 bases). CDR1 and CDR2 from the germline V gene are GTSNPN and SVGIG (reference sequence). Trimming removed 4 bases from V and 5 bases from J, with 12 bases in between. The CDR3 contains 13 residues. In DNA, the CDR3 is TGTGCCTGGAACAGGGTAAGGGATCAGCCCCAGCATTTT. Translated, it gives CAWNRVRDQPQHF.

This clone has only a few counts. The chain links TRBV7-3 to TRBJ2-3, with D maybe TRBD1 (8 bases). CDR3 length: 15 amino acids. Deletions cut 3 bases from V and 4 bases from J, with 14 bases between. The germline V gene encodes CDR1 SGHTA and CDR2 FQGTGA. The CDR3 nucleotides read TGTGCCAGCAGCTTCTTCACAGGGGGGGCAGATACGCAGTATTTT. Encoded protein: CASSFFTGGADTQYF.

This chain joins TRBV5-1 and TRBJ2-5; 11 bases align to TRBD1. J gave up 5 bases and V 4 bases, and 7 bases lay outside the gene matches. CDR1 is SGHRS, CDR2 YFSETQ, per germline. CDR3 length: 15 residues. CDR3 sequence reads: CASSVRTGGVETQYF. As DNA, the CDR3 is TGCGCCAGCAGCGTCCGGACAGGGGGCGTGGAGACCCAGTACTTC. The full variable domain, rest sourced from reference TRBV5-1 and TRBJ2-5, is KAGVTQTPRYLIKTRGQQVTLSCSPISGHRSVSWYQQTPGQGLQFLFEYFSETQRNKGNFPGRFSGRQFSNSRSEMNVSTLELGDSALYLCASSVRTGGVETQYFGPGTRLLVL.

This clone was counted a few times. V is TRBV30 and J is TRBJ1-2, with D possibly TRBD1 on 5 matching bases. Germline values: CDR1 GTSNPN, CDR2 SVGIG (reference sequence). The CDR3 consists of 12 residues. Trimming took off 8 bases at V and 7 bases at J, with 17 bases between the two ends. The CDR3 DNA is TGTGCCATCACTCGGCAGGGCGGTGGCTACACCTTC. This gives the protein CAITRQGGGYTF.

Concerning this clone: Other nucleotide sequences from this sample produce the same CDR3. The V call is TRBV7-2, the J call TRBJ2-7; 9 nucleotides agree with TRBD1. Per germline, CDR1 SGHTA and CDR2 FQGNSA. Germline trimming cut 1 base from V and 2 bases from J; bases unmatched to any gene: 3. The CDR3 runs to 15 residues. CDR3 amino acids: CASSLGGQGTYEQYF. The CDR3 bases are TGTGCCAGCAGCTTAGGGGGACAGGGAACCTACGAGCAGTACTTC. Full variable domain (rest looked up from reference TRBV7-2 and TRBJ2-7): GAGVSQSPSNKVTEKGKDVELRCDPISGHTALYWYRQSLGQGLEFLIYFQGNSAPDKSGLPSDRFSAERTGGSVSTLTIQRTQQEDSAVYLCASSLGGQGTYEQYFGPGTRLTVT.

V is TRBV5-1 and J is TRBJ2-1; 8 bases map to TRBD1. Germline V gene lookup returns CDR1 SGHRS and CDR2 YFSETQ. The CDR3 is 15 residues long. Trimming removed 0 bases from V and 7 bases from J; junction bases left unmatched: 6. CDR3 in amino acids: CASSLAVTGVNEQFF. CDR3 DNA: TGCGCCAGCAGCTTGGCAGTGACAGGGGTGAATGAGCAGTTCTTC. Combining the CDR3 with reference TRBV5-1 and TRBJ2-1 gives the whole variable domain KAGVTQTPRYLIKTRGQQVTLSCSPISGHRSVSWYQQTPGQGLQFLFEYFSETQRNKGNFPGRFSGRQFSNSRSEMNVSTLELGDSALYLCASSLAVTGVNEQFFGPGTRLTVL.

This clone was seen a few times. The V call is TRBV30, the J call TRBJ2-1; 11 bases line up with TRBD2. The CDR3 runs to 15 residues. From germline, CDR1 is GTSNPN and CDR2 SVGIG (reference sequence). Unmatched junction bases numbered 8, after V lost 1 base and J lost 9 bases. The DNA for the CDR3 is TGTGCCTGGAGTGCGGCTAGCGGGAGGAGCGGTGAGCAGTTCTTC. This gives the protein CAWSAASGRSGEQFF. Combining the CDR3 with reference TRBV30 and TRBJ2-1 gives the whole variable domain SQTIHQWPATLVQPVGSPLSLECTVEGTSNPNLYWYRQAAGRGLQLLFYSVGIGQISSEVPQNLSASRPQDRQFILSSKKLLLSDSGFYLCAWSAASGRSGEQFFGPGTRLTVL.

J is TRBJ2-5 and V is TRBV2; TRBD2 is a possible D gene (5 bases). Germline-derived CDR1 and CDR2 are SNHLY and FYNNEI. CDR3 size: 14 residues. Trimming shortened V by 0 bases and J by 5 bases, and 10 bases separated the two germline ends. The CDR3 nucleotides read TGTGCCAGCAGTGAAGCAAGGACGGGGGAGACCCAGTACTTC. Translated: CASSEARTGETQYF. Full variable domain (outside the CDR3, taken from reference TRBV2 and TRBJ2-5): EPEVTQTPSHQVTQMGQEVILRCVPISNHLYFYWYRQILGQKVEFLVSFYNNEISEKSEIFDDQFSVERPDGSNFTLKIRSTKLEDSAMYFCASSEARTGETQYFGPGTRLLVL.